This TCR beta chain was retrieved from a study of beta chain features in type 1 diabetes. CDR1 is SNHLY, CDR2 FYNNEI, per germline. Trimming pared 4 bases from V and 0 bases from J, leaving 8 bases between. CDR3 length: 14 amino acids. Expressed TCRB transcripts were sequenced because the entire RNA isolate underwent reverse transcription. The protocol was immunoSEQ multiplex PCR, while the TCRdb copy is restricted to in-frame clones and leaves out a portion. The sample lists 330,000 or so clones; around 20% were seen once. This chain uses TRBV2 with TRBJ2-3; unclear D gene. Input material: naive CD4+ T cells from blood. This TCR was recovered from a woman in her late teens or twenties in good health. CDR3 DNA sequence: TGTGCCAGCAGTGTAATTTCGAGCACAGATACGCAGTATTTT. It translates to CASSVISSTDTQYF.